This TCR beta chain was observed in a study of neoadjuvant anti-PD-1 for oral cavity cancer. Across the study: Nivolumab at 3 mg/kg was mostly given biweekly, three to four doses, pre-surgery. Overall study results and limits: Each response group had just a few patients in TCR analyses. Higher pretreatment Treg/Th17 ratios tracked higher pretreatment blood clonality.

Profiling relied on immunoSEQ multiplex PCR, and the TCRdb table lists in-frame clones only, not all of them. The sample lists about 6,900 clones, 60% to 85% seen once, with 3% to 3.5% in the top ten. Comments on this clone: The antigen remains undetermined.

Patients were newly diagnosed with stage II-IVA oral cavity squamous cell carcinoma without prior systemic or radiation treatment. This CDR3 has 13 residues. CDR1 is SNHLY and CDR2 is FYNNEI in the germline V gene. After removal of 6 bases from V and 8 bases from J, the junction contained 9 bases not matched to a gene. This specimen was PBMCs, taken before nivolumab (anti-PD-1) treatment. The gene calls are TRBV2 and TRBJ1-2; 7 bases line up with TRBD1. The receptor's source is a person aged 40 to 85 with oral cavity squamous cell carcinoma. In DNA, the CDR3 is TGTGCCAGCAGCACGACAGGGATGAAGGGCTACACCTTC. Residues: CASSTTGMKGYTF.